This T cell receptor beta chain was sequenced for a study of T cell responses to AZD1222 COVID-19 vaccine (dated by TCRdb to 2020 to 2023). Regarding the research as a whole: AZD1222 recipients whose second dose came at about 4 weeks and those whose second dose came at about 12 weeks were combined into one group, since spike-specific TCR depth and breadth did not differ between the two schedules. TCR sequencing covered over 230 trial participants: 200 to 220 given two doses of AZD1222 and about 26 given two doses of MenACWY control vaccine. Trial participants were enrolled by age into subgroups of 18-55, 56-69 and 70-plus years, and around 150, 28 and 57 TCR-sequenced participants, respectively, were included in these subgroups. What the authors observed across the whole study: Only five or six AZD1222 recipients were SARS-CoV-2 seropositive at baseline, limiting conclusions about previously exposed vaccinees. The whole spike protein was spanned by vaccine-associated CD4 TCRs, and dominant responses were seen in regions 160-218 and 743-854. Because no day 14 peak-response samples were available, the repertoires could be characterized only after the peak T cell response. Participants were mostly white British, with more females than males. The authors suggested clonal diversity may have been underestimated. In the small 56-69-year group, the increase in depth fell short of significance, most likely because of low power. Nearly half of unique spike-specific TCRs reportedly recognized epitopes outside regions mutated in the B.1.351 and B.1.1.7 variants. After two AZD1222 doses, both the breadth and the depth of spike-specific TCRs were significantly higher than at day 0 and than in MenACWY recipients.

The CDR3 regions of human TCRbeta chains were analyzed by immunosequencing. In the paper's pipeline: Repertoire TCRs were matched against a reference library of SARS-CoV-2-specific TCRs generated with the MIRA antigen-specificity platform. Breadth was defined as the fraction of unique TCRs that were SARS-CoV-2-associated, and depth was defined as the fraction of total T cells that were SARS-CoV-2-associated. Using the MIRA data, each spike-specific TCR was assigned both to the spike region to which the TCR was reactive and to a CD4 or CD8 class. Log10-transformed breadth and depth values were compared by one-way ANOVA with Sidak's multiple comparisons tests. TCRdb retrieved this table from immuneACCESS and kept in-frame rearrangements only. Not all clones are present; in checked studies, unresolved V genes account for under half, and no reason is known for the remainder. V and J calls plus clone size are reproduced from that table; the DNA served to infer D and trimming. Here the sample has 150,000 to 200,000 clones; 70% to 90% occur a single time. Around 5.8% of the sample lies in the top ten.

Trimming removed 2 bases from V and 0 bases from J; the gene matches leave 4 bases unexplained. The germline V gene supplies CDR1 MNHEY and CDR2 SVGAGI. The cysteine opens and the phenylalanine closes a CDR3 of 16 amino acids. Only the CDR3 portion is preserved as DNA: 48 bases, with reading frame beginning at the first base. Concerning this clone itself: Its target antigen remains unknown. Per-base qualities were not stored, and no clone one base away is much larger.

Sample time point, as interpreted from the label and publication: baseline before first vaccination. Vaccinee samples were obtained from the UK trials COV001 and COV002, which included a single-blind randomized controlled phase 2/3 trial of AZD1222 (ChAdOx1 nCoV-19) in healthy adults. For TCRbeta chain sequencing, PBMC samples were collected from trial participants at day 0 and at day 28 after the second dose. The source of this sequence is an adult in good health. The sequencing here drew on peripheral blood, taken on day 0 of AZD1222 vaccination. The rearranged segments are TRBV6-5 and TRBJ1-5; 7 junctional bases match TRBD1. The CDR3 region has the sequence CASSYRTGLSNQPQHF. The bases read TGTGCCAGCAGTTACAGGACAGGACTTAGCAATCAGCCCCAGCATTTT.